These 23 T cell receptor beta chains came from one sample sequenced in a study of OX40 agonist ivuxolimab in advanced cancers. Using immunoSEQ multiplex PCR, the repertoire was profiled, and TCRdb retains in-frame clones only, with some absent. In the table there are about 46,000 clones, about 88% of which are singletons. Sequencing was performed on CD4+ or CD8+ T cells sorted from blood, taken in a trial of the OX40 agonist ivuxolimab. The source of these receptors is an adult with an advanced solid tumor such as melanoma, head and neck, liver or kidney cancer.

The CDR3 DNA reads as TGCGCCAGCCAACAGGGGCGGCACACTGAAGCTTTCTTT. This gives the protein CASQQGRHTEAFF. This sequence joins TRBV5-1 and TRBJ1-1; 7 nucleotides agree with TRBD1. V trimming: 7 bases; J trimming: 3 bases; junction bases outside the gene matches: 6. The CDR3 has 13 residues. CDR1 SGHRS and CDR2 YFSETQ come from the germline V gene.

The CDR3 bases are TGTGCCAGCAGCTTGGGCGGGATCGAGCAGGGGCCCCAGCATTTT. Translation: CASSLGGIEQGPQHF. The chain is built from TRBV5-6 and TRBJ1-5; D perhaps matches TRBD1 (5 bases). The V end was cut by 0 bases, the J end by 9 bases, with 16 bases between. The CDR3 is 15 residues long. CDR1 is SGHDT and CDR2 is YYEEEE in the germline V gene.

The chain employs TRBV10-2 and TRBJ1-6; D not resolved. Trimming removed 5 bases at V and 8 bases at J, with 13 bases between. Germline V lookup: CDR1 WSHSY, CDR2 SAAADI. The CDR3 is 14 amino acids. The CDR3, as DNA: TGCGCCAGCAGTTACTCCGGGCAGGATTCACCCCTCCACTTT. Translated: CASSYSGQDSPLHF.

In DNA form, the CDR3 reads TGTGCCAGCAGCCTATTTGATAGCGGATCCTACGAGCAGTACTTC. It is translated as CASSLFDSGSYEQYF. The rearrangement joins TRBV4-2 to TRBJ2-5; the D gene is possibly TRBD2 (6 bases). The J call is doubtful: the DNA matches TRBJ2-7 better. Germline CDR1 reads LGHNA; CDR2 reads YNFKEQ. This CDR3 is built from 15 residues.

The CDR3 here is CASSGLDGSSYEQYF. For the CDR3, the DNA is TGTGCCAGCAGCGGACTGGACGGTAGCTCCTACGAGCAGTACTTC. The chain joins TRBV6-1 to TRBJ2-7, with TRBD2 as a possible D gene (5 bases). CDR3 length: 15 amino acids. Looked up from germline, CDR1 is MNHNS and CDR2 is SASEGT. V lost 6 bases to trimming and J lost 0 bases, with 15 bases between them.

V gene TRBV6-6 combines with J gene TRBJ1-4, with D possibly matching TRBD1 (5 bases). CDR1 is MNHNY, CDR2 SVGAGI, per germline (reference sequence). Between the trimmed V and J ends, which lost 1 base and 7 bases, there was a span of 13 bases. The CDR3 is 15 amino acids. CDR3 residues: CASSYFGAPLEKLFF. CDR3 bases: TGTGCCAGCAGTTACTTCGGGGCTCCTCTTGAAAAACTGTTTTTT.

The chain couples TRBV7-3 to TRBJ1-1, with a weak D call TRBD1 (6 bases). V was pared by 4 bases and J by 4 bases, with 13 bases between. The germline CDR1 and CDR2 sequences are SGHTA and FQGTGA. The CDR3 totals 14 residues. The CDR3 spells CASSSQGFGTEAFF. The CDR3 DNA sequence: TGTGCCAGCAGCTCACAGGGTTTCGGCACTGAAGCTTTCTTT. Variable domain in full (rest from reference TRBV7-3 and TRBJ1-1): GAGVSQTPSNKVTEKGKYVELRCDPISGHTALYWYRQSLGQGPEFLIYFQGTGAADDSGLPNDRFFAVRPEGSVSTLKIQRTERGDSAVYLCASSSQGFGTEAFFGQGTRLTVV.

The V gene is TRBV6-5, the J gene TRBJ1-2, with D perhaps TRBD1 (5 bases). The CDR3 runs to 14 residues. Between the trimmed V and J ends, which lost 0 bases and 9 bases, there was a span of 14 bases. Per germline, CDR1 MNHEY and CDR2 SVGAGI. DNA of the CDR3: TGTGCCAGCAGTTACTCCCTCTGGGACTCGCGCTACACCTTC. It encodes CASSYSLWDSRYTF.

The chain recombines TRBV18 with TRBJ2-1; a weak D match, TRBD2 (6 bases). The CDR3 covers 16 residues. The ends were cut back, 0 bases at V and 4 bases at J, with 13 bases in the middle. Germline CDR1 is KGHSH and CDR2 is LQKENI. The CDR3 reads CASSPPIQRAYNEQFF. CDR3 DNA sequence: TGTGCCAGCTCACCACCTATCCAGCGGGCTTACAATGAGCAGTTCTTC.

This clone appeared once. The CDR3 DNA reads as TGTGCCAGCAGCGCAAGGGACCGCCAGGCCTACGAGCAGTACTTC. The encoded protein is CASSARDRQAYEQYF. The V and J genes are TRBV7-3 and TRBJ2-7; D tentatively fits TRBD1 or TRBD2 (5 bases each). This CDR3 contains 15 residues. Per germline, CDR1 SGHTA and CDR2 FQGTGA. The germline V and J ends were trimmed by 5 bases and 2 bases, with 16 bases remaining between them. The variable domain in full, with the rest retrieved from reference TRBV7-3 and TRBJ2-7, is GAGVSQTPSNKVTEKGKYVELRCDPISGHTALYWYRQSLGQGPEFLIYFQGTGAADDSGLPNDRFFAVRPEGSVSTLKIQRTERGDSAVYLCASSARDRQAYEQYFGPGTRLTVT.

This chain connects TRBV11-2 to TRBJ2-7; 8 bases fit TRBD1. V was clipped by 5 bases and J by 3 bases; unmatched bases: 3. This CDR3 has 13 residues. Looked up from germline, CDR1 is SGHAT and CDR2 is FQNNGV. The CDR3 loop is CASSPGQDYEQYF. CDR3 nucleotides: TGTGCCAGCAGCCCGGGACAGGACTACGAGCAGTACTTC. The whole variable domain, remainder taken from reference TRBV11-2 and TRBJ2-7, is EAGVAQSPRYKIIEKRQSVAFWCNPISGHATLYWYQQILGQGPKLLIQFQNNGVVDDSQLPKDRFSAERLKGVDSTLKIQPAKLEDSAVYLCASSPGQDYEQYFGPGTRLTVT.

CDR3 residues: CAWSVRRIDTQYF. The DNA of the CDR3 is TGTGCCTGGAGTGTAAGGAGAATAGATACGCAGTATTTT. The rearrangement links TRBV30 to TRBJ2-3; D gene ambiguous. The ends were cut back, 0 bases at V and 5 bases at J, with 9 bases in the middle. Germline CDR1 reads GTSNPN; CDR2 reads SVGIG (reference sequence). The CDR3 covers 13 residues.

The V gene is TRBV19, the J gene TRBJ2-7, with unresolved D. From germline, CDR1 is LNHDA and CDR2 SQIVND (reference sequence). V was pared by 2 bases and J by 3 bases, with 8 bases between. The CDR3 is 13 amino acids. CDR3 sequence: CASSISSYYEQYF. The CDR3 bases are TGTGCCAGTAGTATAAGCTCGTACTACGAGCAGTACTTC. Filled out from reference TRBV19 and TRBJ2-7, the complete variable domain reads DGGITQSPKYLFRKEGQNVTLSCEQNLNHDAMYWYRQDPGQGLRLIYYSQIVNDFQKGDIAEGYSVSREKKESFPLTVTSAQKNPTAFYLCASSISSYYEQYFGPGTRLTVT.

This clone came up a few times. V and J are TRBV9 and TRBJ1-3, with unresolved D. Germline loops: CDR1 SGDLS, CDR2 YYNGEE. V lost 4 bases, J lost 1 base, and 9 bases lay in between. There are 14 residues in the CDR3. CDR3 residues: CASSPDGSGNTIYF. CDR3 DNA sequence: TGTGCCAGCAGCCCCGATGGTTCTGGAAACACCATATATTTT.

The CDR3 region has the DNA TGTGCCACCAGTATAGCGGGAGGTTACAATGAGCAGTTCTTC. This translates into CATSIAGGYNEQFF. The chain employs TRBV15 and TRBJ2-1, with 10 positions matching TRBD2. Per germline, CDR1 LNHNV and CDR2 YYDKDF (reference sequence). The trim removed 6 bases at V and 4 bases at J, leaving 3 bases unmatched. The CDR3 contains 14 residues.

This chain joins TRBV11-2 and TRBJ1-2; 10 bases map to TRBD1. Germline CDR1 SGHAT, CDR2 FQNNGV. V was clipped by 8 bases and J by 6 bases; unmatched bases: 6. The CDR3 runs to 13 residues. CDR3 nucleotides: TGTGCCAGCTCAAGGGACAGGGGCCATGGCTACACCTTC. Residues: CASSRDRGHGYTF. Supplemented by reference TRBV11-2 and TRBJ1-2, the full variable domain reads EAGVAQSPRYKIIEKRQSVAFWCNPISGHATLYWYQQILGQGPKLLIQFQNNGVVDDSQLPKDRFSAERLKGVDSTLKIQPAKLEDSAVYLCASSRDRGHGYTFGSGTRLTVV.

This clone was found a few times. The V call is TRBV15, the J call TRBJ1-2; D is ambiguous. V lost 4 bases and J lost 3, with 15 bases in between. CDR1 is LNHNV, CDR2 YYDKDF, per germline (reference sequence). This CDR3 has 15 residues. CDR3 bases: TGTGCCACCAGCACACTCCAGTCATCCCACTATGGCTACACCTTC. Translated: CATSTLQSSHYGYTF.

V and J are TRBV14 and TRBJ1-2; D gene uncertain. V was trimmed by 1 base and J by 8 bases, leaving 11 bases between them. There are 13 residues in the CDR3. Germline CDR1 is SGHDN and CDR2 is FVKESK. CDR3 DNA: TGTGCCAGCAGCCAAGCCCGCGAGGGCGGCTACACCTTC. Translation: CASSQAREGGYTF. Using reference TRBV14 and TRBJ1-2 for the parts outside the CDR3, the full variable domain is EAGVTQFPSHSVIEKGQTVTLRCDPISGHDNLYWYRRVMGKEIKFLLHFVKESKQDESGMPNNRFLAERTGGTYSTLKVQPAELEDSGVYFCASSQAREGGYTFGSGTRLTVV.

The chain couples TRBV7-2 to TRBJ1-5; D not resolved. This CDR3 spans 15 amino acids. Germline V gene data show CDR1 as SGHTA and CDR2 as FQGNSA. Trimming cost V 1 base and J 4 bases, with 11 bases left between them. CDR3 sequence: CASSLGVAGNQPQHF. As DNA, the CDR3 is TGTGCCAGCAGCTTAGGGGTGGCTGGTAATCAGCCCCAGCATTTT.

This chain connects TRBV5-6 to TRBJ1-2; a weak D match, TRBD1 (6 bases). CDR1 is SGHDT, CDR2 YYEEEE, per germline. The CDR3 spans 15 residues. The V end was cut by 1 base, the J end by 2 bases, with 12 bases between. The CDR3 reads CASSLNYRENYGYTF. The CDR3 region has the DNA TGTGCCAGCAGCTTGAACTACAGGGAAAACTATGGCTACACCTTC.

The chain links TRBV4-2 to TRBJ2-2; weak D call: TRBD1 (6 bases). The CDR3 covers 15 residues. The germline gives CDR1 LGHNA, CDR2 YNFKEQ. V dropped 4 bases and J dropped 1 base, with 10 bases sitting between them. As DNA, the CDR3 is TGTGCCAGCAGCCCGGACAGCCTGAACACCGGGGAGCTGTTTTTT. This codes for CASSPDSLNTGELFF.

This clone was seen just once. The chain couples TRBV28 to TRBJ2-7; TRBD2 matches at 15 bases. This CDR3 spans 17 amino acids. Looked up from germline, CDR1 is MDHEN and CDR2 is SYDVKM. V shed 4 bases, J shed 6 bases, and the junction held 10 bases outside the gene matches. The CDR3 region has the DNA TGTGCCAGCAGTTCAATAGGACTAGCGGGGGGGAGTCTCGAGCAGTACTTC. It specifies CASSSIGLAGGSLEQYF.

The J gene is TRBJ2-3, the V gene TRBV5-6; D unresolved. This CDR3 comprises 14 residues. V lost 0 bases and J lost 6, with 11 bases in between. The germline V gene encodes CDR1 SGHDT and CDR2 YYEEEE. In DNA form, the CDR3 reads TGTGCCAGCAGCTTGGAATCAGCCGCGGATACGCAGTATTTT. It translates to CASSLESAADTQYF.